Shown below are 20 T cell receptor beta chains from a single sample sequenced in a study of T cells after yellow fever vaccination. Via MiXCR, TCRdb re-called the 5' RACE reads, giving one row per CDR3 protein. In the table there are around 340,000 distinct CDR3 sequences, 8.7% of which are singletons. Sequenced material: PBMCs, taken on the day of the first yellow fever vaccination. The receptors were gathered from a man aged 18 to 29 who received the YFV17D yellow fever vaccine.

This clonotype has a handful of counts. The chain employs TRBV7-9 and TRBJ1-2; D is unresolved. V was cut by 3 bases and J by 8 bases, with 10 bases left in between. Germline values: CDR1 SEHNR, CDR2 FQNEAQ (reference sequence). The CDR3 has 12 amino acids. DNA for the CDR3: TGTGCCAGCAGCTTTGAACGGCGGGGCTACACCTTC. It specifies CASSFERRGYTF.

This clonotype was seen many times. The CDR3 loop is CASSSGMNTEAFF. CDR3 in DNA: TGTGCCAGCAGCTCAGGGATGAACACTGAAGCTTTCTTT. This chain connects TRBV7-2 to TRBJ1-1; TRBD1 is a possible D gene (5 bases). V lost 4 bases and J 0 bases, leaving 6 bases between the germline ends. CDR1 is SGHTA, CDR2 FQGNSA, per germline. The CDR3 is 13 residues long.

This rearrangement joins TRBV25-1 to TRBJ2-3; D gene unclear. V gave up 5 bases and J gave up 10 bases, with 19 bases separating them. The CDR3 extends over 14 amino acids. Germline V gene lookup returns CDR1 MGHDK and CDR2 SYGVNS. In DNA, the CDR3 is TGTGCCAGCAGTCTCAACACCAGGCCGGGCGCGCAGTATTTT. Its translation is CASSLNTRPGAQYF.

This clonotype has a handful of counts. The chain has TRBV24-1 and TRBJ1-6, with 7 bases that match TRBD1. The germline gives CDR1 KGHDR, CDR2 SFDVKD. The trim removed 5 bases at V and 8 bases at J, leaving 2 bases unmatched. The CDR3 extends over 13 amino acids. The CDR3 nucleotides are TGTGCCACCAGTGCCCAGGGGGATTCACCCCTCCACTTT. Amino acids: CATSAQGDSPLHF.

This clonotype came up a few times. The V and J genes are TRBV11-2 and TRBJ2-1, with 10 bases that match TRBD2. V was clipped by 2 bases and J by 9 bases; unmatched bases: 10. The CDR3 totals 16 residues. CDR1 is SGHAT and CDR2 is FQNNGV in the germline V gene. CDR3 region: CASSLQRLSGGVEQFF. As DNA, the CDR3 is TGTGCCAGCAGCTTACAACGACTAAGCGGGGGGGTTGAGCAGTTCTTC. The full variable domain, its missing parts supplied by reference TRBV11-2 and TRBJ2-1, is EAGVAQSPRYKIIEKRQSVAFWCNPISGHATLYWYQQILGQGPKLLIQFQNNGVVDDSQLPKDRFSAERLKGVDSTLKIQPAKLEDSAVYLCASSLQRLSGGVEQFFGPGTRLTVL.

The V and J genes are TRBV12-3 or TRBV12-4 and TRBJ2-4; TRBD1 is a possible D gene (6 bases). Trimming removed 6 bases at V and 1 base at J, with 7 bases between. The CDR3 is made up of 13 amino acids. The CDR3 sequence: CASRGQAKNIQYF. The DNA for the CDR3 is TGTGCCAGCAGAGGACAGGCCAAAAACATTCAGTACTTC.

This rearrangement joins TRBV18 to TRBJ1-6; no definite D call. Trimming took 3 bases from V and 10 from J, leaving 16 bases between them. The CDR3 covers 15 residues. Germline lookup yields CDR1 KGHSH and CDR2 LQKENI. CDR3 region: CASSPQTSSGSPLHF. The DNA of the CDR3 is TGTGCCAGCTCACCGCAGACGAGTTCGGGATCACCCCTCCACTTT.

This CDR3 reads CASRTAGGSYEQYF. The CDR3 DNA is TGTGCCAGCAGGACAGCGGGGGGGTCCTACGAGCAGTACTTC. The V call is TRBV7-2, the J call TRBJ2-7, with 10 bases matching TRBD2. This CDR3 contains 14 residues. Germline V CDR1 and CDR2: SGHTA, FQGNSA. The V segment lost 6 bases and the J segment 1 base; nucleotides outside the gene matches: 3.

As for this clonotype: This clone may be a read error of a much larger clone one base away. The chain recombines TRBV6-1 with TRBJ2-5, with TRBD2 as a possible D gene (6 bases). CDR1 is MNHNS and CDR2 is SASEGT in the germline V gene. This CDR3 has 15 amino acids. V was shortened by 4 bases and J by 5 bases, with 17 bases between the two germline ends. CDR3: CASSGAEAGGETQYF. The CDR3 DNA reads TGTGCCAGCAGTGGGGCCGAGGCAGGAGGGGAGACCCAGTACTTC.

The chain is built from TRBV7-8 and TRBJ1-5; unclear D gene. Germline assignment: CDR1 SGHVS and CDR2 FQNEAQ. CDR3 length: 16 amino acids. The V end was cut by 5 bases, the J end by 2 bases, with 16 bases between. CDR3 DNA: TGTGCCAGCAGCGGGAGGGATGGATGGGGCAATCAGCCCCAGCATTTT. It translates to CASSGRDGWGNQPQHF.

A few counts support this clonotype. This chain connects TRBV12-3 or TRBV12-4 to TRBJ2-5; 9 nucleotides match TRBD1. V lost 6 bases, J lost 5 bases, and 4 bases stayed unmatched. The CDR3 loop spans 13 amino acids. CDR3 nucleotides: TGTGCCAGCAGATACAGGGGGCAGGAGACCCAGTACTTC. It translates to CASRYRGQETQYF.

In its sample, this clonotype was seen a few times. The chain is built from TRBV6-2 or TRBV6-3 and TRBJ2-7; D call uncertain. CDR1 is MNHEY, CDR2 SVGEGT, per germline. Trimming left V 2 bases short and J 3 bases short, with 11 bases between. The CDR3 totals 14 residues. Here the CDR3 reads CASSYDEEGYEQYV. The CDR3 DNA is TGTGCCAGCAGTTACGACGAGGAAGGCTACGAGCAGTACGTC.

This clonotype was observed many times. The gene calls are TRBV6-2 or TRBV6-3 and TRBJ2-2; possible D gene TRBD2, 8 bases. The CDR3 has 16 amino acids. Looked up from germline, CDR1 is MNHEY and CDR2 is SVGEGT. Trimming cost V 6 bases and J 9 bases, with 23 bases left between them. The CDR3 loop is CASRDRSGGKDRELFF. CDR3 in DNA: TGTGCCAGCAGGGACAGGTCGGGAGGGAAGGACCGGGAGCTGTTTTTT.

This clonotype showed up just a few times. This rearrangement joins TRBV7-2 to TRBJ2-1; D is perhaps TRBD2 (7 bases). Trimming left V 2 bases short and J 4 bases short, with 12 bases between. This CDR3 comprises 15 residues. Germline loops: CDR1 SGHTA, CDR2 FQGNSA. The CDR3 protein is CASSLSRGAYNEQFF. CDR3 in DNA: TGTGCCAGCAGCTTAAGCCGGGGGGCGTACAATGAGCAGTTCTTC.

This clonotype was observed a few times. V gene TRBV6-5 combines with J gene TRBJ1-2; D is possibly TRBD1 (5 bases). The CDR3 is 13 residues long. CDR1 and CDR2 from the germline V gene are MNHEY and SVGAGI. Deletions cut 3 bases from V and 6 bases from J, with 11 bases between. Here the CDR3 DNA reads TGTGCCAGCAGTTATGGGGGGGGACATGGCTACACCTTC. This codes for CASSYGGGHGYTF.

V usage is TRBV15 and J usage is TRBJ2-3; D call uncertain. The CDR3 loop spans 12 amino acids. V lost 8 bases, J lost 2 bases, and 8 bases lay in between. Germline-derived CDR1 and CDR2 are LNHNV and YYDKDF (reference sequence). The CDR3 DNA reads TGTGCCACCCAGGATTACACAGATACGCAGTATTTT. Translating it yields CATQDYTDTQYF.

The CDR3: CSARKTGPNTEAFF. In DNA, the CDR3 is TGCAGTGCTAGAAAGACAGGTCCGAACACTGAAGCTTTCTTT. V usage is TRBV20-1 and J usage is TRBJ1-1, with D possibly being TRBD1 (6 bases). V was trimmed by 2 bases and J by 1 base, leaving 11 bases between them. CDR3 size: 14 residues. In germline, CDR1 is DFQATT, CDR2 SNEGSKA (reference sequence).

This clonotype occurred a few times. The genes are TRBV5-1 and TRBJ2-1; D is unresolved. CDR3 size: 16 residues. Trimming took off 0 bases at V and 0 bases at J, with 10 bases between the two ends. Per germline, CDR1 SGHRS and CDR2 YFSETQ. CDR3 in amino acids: CASSLAVAGSYNEQFF. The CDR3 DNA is TGCGCCAGCAGCTTGGCGGTGGCTGGCTCCTACAATGAGCAGTTCTTC.

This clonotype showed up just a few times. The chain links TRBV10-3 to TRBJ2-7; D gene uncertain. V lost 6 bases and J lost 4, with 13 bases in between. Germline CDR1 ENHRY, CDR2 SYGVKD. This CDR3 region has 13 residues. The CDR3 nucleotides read TGTGCCATCAGCGAGGTTGGCAGTTACGAGCAGTACGTC. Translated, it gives CAISEVGSYEQYV.

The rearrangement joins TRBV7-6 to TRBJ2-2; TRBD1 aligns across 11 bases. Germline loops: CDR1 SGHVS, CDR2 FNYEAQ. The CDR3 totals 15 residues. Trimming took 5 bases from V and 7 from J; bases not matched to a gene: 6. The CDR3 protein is CASSAGTGGFGELFF. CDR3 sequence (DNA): TGTGCCAGCAGCGCCGGGACAGGGGGGTTCGGGGAGCTGTTTTTT.